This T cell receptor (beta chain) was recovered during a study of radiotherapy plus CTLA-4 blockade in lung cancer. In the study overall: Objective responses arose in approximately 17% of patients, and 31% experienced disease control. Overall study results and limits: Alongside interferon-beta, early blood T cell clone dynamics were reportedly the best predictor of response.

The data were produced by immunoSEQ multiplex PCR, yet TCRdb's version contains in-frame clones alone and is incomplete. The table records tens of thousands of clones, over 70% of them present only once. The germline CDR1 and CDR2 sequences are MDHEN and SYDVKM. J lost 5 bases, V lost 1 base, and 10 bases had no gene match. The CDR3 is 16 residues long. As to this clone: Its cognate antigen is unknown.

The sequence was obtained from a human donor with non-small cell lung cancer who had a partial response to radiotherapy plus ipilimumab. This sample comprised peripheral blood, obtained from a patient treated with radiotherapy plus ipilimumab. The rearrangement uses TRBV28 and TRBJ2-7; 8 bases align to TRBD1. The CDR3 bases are TGTGCCAGCAGTTTATTATCAGGACAGGGTATCCACGAGCAGTACTTC. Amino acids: CASSLLSGQGIHEQYF.